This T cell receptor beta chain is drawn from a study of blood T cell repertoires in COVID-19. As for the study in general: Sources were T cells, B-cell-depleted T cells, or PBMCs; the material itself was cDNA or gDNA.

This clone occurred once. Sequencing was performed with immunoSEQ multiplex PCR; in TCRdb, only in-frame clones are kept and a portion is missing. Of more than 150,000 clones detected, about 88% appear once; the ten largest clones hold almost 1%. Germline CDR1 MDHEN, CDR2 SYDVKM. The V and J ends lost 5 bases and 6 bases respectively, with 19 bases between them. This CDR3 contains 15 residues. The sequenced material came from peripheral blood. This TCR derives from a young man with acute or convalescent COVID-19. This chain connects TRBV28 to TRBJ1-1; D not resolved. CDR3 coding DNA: TGTGCCAGCAGTCCCTCGGACTCTTGGGGAGCTGAAGCTTTCTTT. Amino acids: CASSPSDSWGAEAFF. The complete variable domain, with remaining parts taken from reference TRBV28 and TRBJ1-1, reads DVKVTQSSRYLVKRTGEKVFLECVQDMDHENMFWYRQDPGLGLRLIYFSYDVKMKEKGDIPEGYSVSREKKERFSLILESASTNQTSMYLCASSPSDSWGAEAFFGQGTRLTVV.